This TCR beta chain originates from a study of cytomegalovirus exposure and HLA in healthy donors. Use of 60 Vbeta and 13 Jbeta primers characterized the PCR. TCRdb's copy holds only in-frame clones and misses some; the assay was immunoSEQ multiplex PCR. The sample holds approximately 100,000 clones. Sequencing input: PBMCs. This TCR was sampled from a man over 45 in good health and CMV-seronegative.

DNA for the CDR3: TGTGCCAGTAGTTCGGGACAGGGCGGATGGGCCCAGTACTTC. Translation gives CASSSGQGGWAQYF. The J gene is TRBJ2-5, the V gene TRBV19; 9 nucleotides line up with TRBD1. Per the germline V gene, CDR1 is LNHDA and CDR2 is SQIVND (reference sequence). The ends lost 5 bases at V and 9 bases at J; junction bases unmatched: 10. The CDR3 contains 14 residues.